The clone carrying this TCR beta chain came up a few times. Every bit of the isolated RNA underwent reverse transcription, so sequencing read expressed TCRB transcripts. Method: immunoSEQ multiplex PCR; TCRdb's copy keeps in-frame clones and lacks some. The table includes about 45,000 clones, 51% detected once. The sample belongs to a study of beta chain features in type 1 diabetes. There was one heparinised blood draw per donor, averaging approximately 120 mL. This TCR came from a woman between 18 and 29 years old in good health. The source material was Tregs from blood.

The CDR3 coding sequence is TGTGCCGGACGGGGGGTCGGTCGGGAGACCCAGTACTTC. Translation: CAGRGVGRETQYF. This chain connects TRBV6-5 to TRBJ2-5, with 7 positions matching TRBD2. V shed 11 bases, J shed 5 bases, and the junction held 11 bases outside the gene matches. The germline CDR1 and CDR2 sequences are MNHEY and SVGAGI. The CDR3 loop spans 13 amino acids.